One and the same sample provided the 20 T cell receptor beta chains below, sequenced in a study of T cell repertoires in aging, cancer and after chemotherapy. Amplification of TCR beta used genomic DNA extracted from peripheral blood. Multiplex touch-down PCR with TRB-A/B primers amplified rearranged V-D-J TRB sequences. From the multiplex PCR reads, TCRdb called clonotypes with MiXCR, one entry per CDR3 protein. The table has 10,000 to 15,000 distinct CDR3 sequences, approximately 30% seen once; the top ten hold roughly 9.1%. What was sequenced was blood. The receptors were sampled from a human donor in good health. The donor label of this sample is uncertain.

This clonotype has a handful of counts. V is TRBV18 and J is TRBJ2-3; TRBD2 matches at 11 bases. Germline values: CDR1 KGHSH, CDR2 LQKENI. The CDR3 contains 18 residues. V shed 3 bases, J shed 2 bases, and the junction held 10 bases outside the gene matches. DNA for the CDR3: TGTGCCAGCTCACCCACGGCCCTAGCGGGGGGCCCCACAGATACGCAGTATTTT. Translated, it gives CASSPTALAGGPTDTQYF.

The chain employs TRBV5-1 and TRBJ2-5; D not certain. The CDR3 is made up of 15 amino acids. Trimming stripped 3 bases from V and 4 bases from J, with 16 bases between. Germline V lookup: CDR1 SGHRS, CDR2 YFSETQ. CDR3 sequence reads: CASSWARPGRETQYF. DNA for the CDR3: TGCGCCAGCAGCTGGGCCAGGCCCGGCCGAGAGACCCAGTACTTC.

The chain joins TRBV5-6 to TRBJ1-3; 8 nucleotides align to TRBD1. CDR1 and CDR2 (germline): SGHDT, YYEEEE. The CDR3 has 16 residues. Losses at the gene ends were 0 bases for V and 1 base for J; bases not matched to a gene: 3. The CDR3 region is CASSLVTGGSGNTIYF. In DNA, the CDR3 is TGTGCCAGCAGCTTGGTTACAGGGGGTTCTGGAAACACCATATATTTT.

This clonotype was seen a single time. The CDR3, as DNA: TGTGCCAGTAGTTCGACAGACTATAGCAATCAGCCCCAGCATTTT. Translation: CASSSTDYSNQPQHF. J is TRBJ1-5 and V is TRBV19; a possible D gene is TRBD1 (5 bases). The CDR3 is made up of 15 amino acids. The germline V gene has CDR1 LNHDA and CDR2 SQIVND (reference sequence). V was clipped by 5 bases and J by 0 bases, with 11 bases between them.

The gene calls are TRBV12-3 or TRBV12-4 and TRBJ2-7; D is unclear. The CDR3 length is 13 residues. Trimming took off 3 bases at V and 7 bases at J, with 13 bases between the two ends. The CDR3: CASSFLELGEQYF. For the CDR3, the DNA is TGTGCCAGCAGTTTTCTGGAGCTTGGAGAGCAGTACTTC.

The chain joins TRBV27 to TRBJ2-5, with 8 bases identical to TRBD1. Trimming took 2 bases from V and 4 from J; bases not matched to a gene: 0. Looked up from germline, CDR1 is MNHEY and CDR2 is SMNVEV (reference sequence). The CDR3 runs 13 residues. DNA for the CDR3: TGTGCCAGCAGTTTAGGGACAGGAGAGACCCAGTACTTC. Its translation: CASSLGTGETQYF.

The genes are TRBV4-2 and TRBJ2-2; perhaps TRBD2 as D (6 bases). This CDR3 is built from 16 residues. The V end was cut by 1 base, the J end by 4 bases, with 13 bases between. Per the germline V gene, CDR1 is LGHNA and CDR2 is YNFKEQ. The CDR3 sequence is CASSQGGASPTGELFF. CDR3 bases: TGTGCCAGCAGCCAAGGCGGGGCTAGCCCCACCGGGGAGCTGTTTTTT.

The genes are TRBV5-5 and TRBJ2-1; 7 bases line up with TRBD1. The V gene's germline CDR1 is SGHKS and CDR2 YYEKEE (reference sequence). Trimming at V came to 4 bases and at J to 8 bases, leaving 9 bases not matched to a gene. The CDR3 has 14 amino acids. Written as DNA, the CDR3 is TGTGCCAGCAGCCCCAAAACAGGGGTCGATGAGCAGTTCTTC. It specifies CASSPKTGVDEQFF.

The chain joins TRBV7-3 to TRBJ2-5; weak D call: TRBD2 (6 bases). The CDR3 spans 13 residues. V was shortened by 5 bases and J by 2 bases, with 9 bases between the two germline ends. Germline values: CDR1 SGHTA, CDR2 FQGTGA. The CDR3 protein is CASSGRGQETQYF. The DNA of the CDR3 is TGTGCCAGCAGCGGCCGGGGGCAAGAGACCCAGTACTTC.

This clonotype has just a few counts. V gene TRBV5-4 combines with J gene TRBJ2-7; weak D call: TRBD2 (6 bases). This CDR3 contains 16 residues. Germline lookup yields CDR1 SGHNT and CDR2 YYREEE (reference sequence). The V gene lost 5 bases and the J gene lost 1 base, with 19 bases spanning the gap. This chain's CDR3 is CASRPPGTDGSYEQYF. The CDR3 nucleotides read TGTGCCAGCAGACCCCCCGGGACTGATGGGTCCTACGAGCAGTACTTC.

This clonotype was seen only a few times. V is TRBV7-9 and J is TRBJ2-3; the D call may be TRBD1 or TRBD2 (5 bases each). The CDR3 runs 16 residues. V was cut by 5 bases and J by 5 bases, with 20 bases left in between. Per germline, CDR1 SEHNR and CDR2 FQNEAQ (reference sequence). The CDR3 region is CASSRSLVGAVDTQYF. DNA for the CDR3: TGTGCCAGCAGCCGGTCCCTAGTCGGGGCGGTAGATACGCAGTATTTT. The variable domain in full, with the rest retrieved from reference TRBV7-9 and TRBJ2-3, is DTGVSQNPRHKITKRGQNVTFRCDPISEHNRLYWYRQTLGQGPEFLTYFQNEAQLEKSRLLSDRFSAERPKGSFSTLEIQRTEQGDSAMYLCASSRSLVGAVDTQYFGPGTRLTVL.

This clonotype is classed as medium-sized. This sequence joins TRBV6-2 or TRBV6-3 and TRBJ2-5; D unresolved. Germline assignment: CDR1 MNHEY and CDR2 SVGEGT. The CDR3 is made up of 13 amino acids. The V end lost 7 bases, the J end lost 1 base, and 10 bases lay between the germline ends. The CDR3 sequence is CASTEPAQETQYF. CDR3 DNA sequence: TGTGCCAGCACGGAGCCTGCCCAAGAGACCCAGTACTTC.

This clonotype was detected only a few times. The chain combines TRBV18 with TRBJ2-1; D might be TRBD1 (5 bases). Germline loops: CDR1 KGHSH, CDR2 LQKENI. The CDR3 has 13 amino acids. V shed 2 bases and J shed 4 bases, with 6 bases lying between them. DNA for the CDR3: TGTGCCAGCTCACCAAAGGGGTACAATGAGCAGTTCTTC. Translation gives CASSPKGYNEQFF.

This clonotype was seen a handful of times. The chain employs TRBV5-4 and TRBJ1-1; TRBD1 matches 7 bases. This CDR3 is 16 amino acids long. Germline CDR1 SGHNT, CDR2 YYREEE (reference sequence). Unmatched junction bases numbered 15, after V lost 6 bases and J lost 4 bases. The CDR3 here is CASIRMVGSGGTEAFF. The CDR3 bases are TGTGCCAGCATACGAATGGTCGGATCAGGGGGCACTGAAGCTTTCTTT.

Turning to this clonotype: Since a much larger clone is just one base distant, this may be a read error. The chain uses TRBV29-1 and TRBJ2-1; D is unclear. V was shortened by 5 bases and J by 0 bases, with 20 bases between the two germline ends. Germline V gene lookup returns CDR1 SQVTM and CDR2 ANQGSEA. The CDR3 length is 17 residues. CDR3 amino acids: CSVLPVLTISSYNEQFF. The CDR3 DNA is TGCAGCGTTCTTCCTGTGCTAACAATTAGCTCCTACAATGAGCAGTTCTTC.

This chain connects TRBV12-3 or TRBV12-4 to TRBJ2-7; the D gene is possibly TRBD2 (6 bases). The CDR3 is 16 residues long. V dropped 5 bases and J dropped 2 bases, with 19 bases sitting between them. The CDR3 reads CASSPLGGDPPYEQYF. CDR3 in DNA: TGTGCCAGCAGTCCACTCGGGGGAGACCCTCCCTACGAGCAGTACTTC.

V gene TRBV19 combines with J gene TRBJ2-7; 11 nucleotides match TRBD1. The J call may be wrong; the DNA end is better matched by TRBJ2-5. The CDR3 loop spans 18 amino acids. Germline V gene data show CDR1 as LNHDA and CDR2 as SQIVND (reference sequence). CDR3 in amino acids: CASTKAGGQGASVETQYF. The DNA of the CDR3 is TGTGCCAGTACCAAGGCGGGTGGACAGGGGGCTTCGGTCGAGACCCAGTACTTC.

This clonotype appeared a few times. CDR3 nucleotides: TGTGCCAGCACTGGCGGGGGGGCCTACGAGCAGTACTTC. Protein product: CASTGGGAYEQYF. The chain couples TRBV6-6 to TRBJ2-7, with 9 bases aligning to TRBD2. The CDR3 runs to 13 residues. After removal of 7 bases from V and 2 bases from J, the junction contained 3 bases not matched to a gene. Per the germline V gene, CDR1 is MNHNY and CDR2 is SVGAGI (reference sequence).

The rearrangement links TRBV18 to TRBJ1-1; D possibly corresponds to TRBD1 (6 bases). The CDR3 consists of 14 residues. The V and J ends lost 3 bases and 3 bases respectively, with 11 bases between them. Germline V gene data show CDR1 as KGHSH and CDR2 as LQKENI. This CDR3 reads CASSPNTGHTEAFF. The CDR3 coding sequence is TGTGCCAGCTCACCTAACACAGGGCACACTGAAGCTTTCTTT.

This chain joins TRBV5-4 and TRBJ2-5; 13 bases align to TRBD2. The ends lost 4 bases at V and 4 bases at J; junction bases unmatched: 7. This CDR3 contains 16 residues. CDR1 is SGHNT, CDR2 YYREEE, per germline (reference sequence). CDR3: CASSKGGLAGLETQYF. The DNA for the CDR3 is TGTGCCAGCAGCAAAGGGGGACTAGCGGGGCTAGAGACCCAGTACTTC. Complete variable domain (other parts from reference TRBV5-4 and TRBJ2-5): ETGVTQSPTHLIKTRGQQVTLRCSSQSGHNTVSWYQQALGQGPQFIFQYYREEENGRGNFPPRFSGLQFPNYSSELNVNALELDDSALYLCASSKGGLAGLETQYFGPGTRLLVL.